Listed below are T cell receptor beta chains from one sample, sequenced in a study of early T cells in non-severe SARS-CoV-2 infection. TCRdb analysed the 5' RACE reads with MiXCR anew, one entry per CDR3 protein. In the table there are roughly 34,000 distinct CDR3 sequences, approximately 6.9% of which are singletons. Sample: whole blood, taken at baseline. All receptors derive from an adult who was a healthcare worker with PCR-confirmed SARS-CoV-2 infection or an uninfected control (not recorded which). Each CDR3 is given with its conserved first and last residue. Each record gives: CDR3 protein, CDR3 DNA, V gene, D gene, clone size, J gene. A D gene is named only where the DNA matches it firmly. Some rows mark clone size as missing; the rest say once, few, many or name a class of expanded clone.

CSSSVAGNTEAFF TGTTCCAGCAGTGTGGCAGGAAACACTGAAGCTTTCTTT TRBV2 . . TRBJ1-1
CASKGVLAVKETQYF TGCGCCAGCAAGGGGGTGCTAGCGGTGAAAGAGACCCAGTACTTC TRBV5-1 . many TRBJ2-5
CASSFNGPANTGELFF TGCGCCAGCAGCTTTAACGGGCCTGCGAACACCGGGGAGCTGTTTTTT TRBV5-1 . many TRBJ2-2
CSASVVNTGELFF TGCAGTGCTAGCGTCGTGAACACCGGGGAGCTGTTTTTT TRBV20-1 . few TRBJ2-2
CASSTDRGDEQFF TGTGCCAGCAGCACGGACAGGGGGGATGAGCAGTTCTTC TRBV9 TRBD1 few TRBJ2-1
CASSGGLAASTDTQYF TGTGCCAGCAGCGGGGGACTAGCGGCTAGCACAGATACGCAGTATTTT TRBV7-6 TRBD2 many TRBJ2-3
CASSWRQGGYEQYF TGTGCCAGCAGTTGGAGACAGGGGGGCTACGAGCAGTACTTC TRBV27 TRBD1 . TRBJ2-7
CASSMGGGRTYNEQFF TGTGCCAGCAGCATGGGAGGCGGGAGGACGTACAATGAGCAGTTCTTC TRBV9 TRBD2 . TRBJ2-1
CASSRNLDRGPGANVLTF TGTGCCAGCAGCCGTAACCTCGACAGGGGGCCTGGGGCCAACGTCCTGACTTTC TRBV6-2/TRBV6-3 TRBD1 many TRBJ2-6
CASSSPPVIEQFF TGTGCCAGCAGCTCACCCCCCGTGATCGAGCAGTTCTTC TRBV11-1 . many TRBJ2-1
CASSSRLAGLYSTDTQYF TGTGCCAGCAGCTCGCGACTAGCGGGGCTGTACAGCACAGATACGCAGTATTTT TRBV7-2 TRBD2 many TRBJ2-3
CSVLSWGRGSTDTQYF TGCAGCGTGCTGTCGTGGGGGCGAGGCTCAACAGATACGCAGTATTTT TRBV29-1 . many TRBJ2-3
CSVGLGQLNEQFF TGCAGCGTTGGCTTGGGACAGCTCAATGAGCAGTTCTTC TRBV29-1 TRBD1 few TRBJ2-1
CATSDPGSDNEQFF TGTGCCACCAGTGATCCCGGGAGCGACAATGAGCAGTTCTTC TRBV24-1 . many TRBJ2-1
CSASEPGTSGSNEQFF TGCAGTGCTAGCGAACCGGGGACTAGCGGGAGCAATGAGCAGTTCTTC TRBV20-1 TRBD2 . TRBJ2-1
CASSPDGNIQYF TGTGCCAGCAGCCCGGACGGAAACATTCAGTACTTC TRBV7-3 . . TRBJ2-4
CATSHMAGGTEAFF TGTGCCACCTCTCATATGGCCGGTGGCACTGAAGCTTTCTTT TRBV15 . . TRBJ1-1
CASSVQGSTNEKLFF TGTGCCAGCAGCGTCCAGGGATCAACTAATGAAAAACTGTTTTTT TRBV7-2 . many TRBJ1-4
CASSLSRDRFSYEQYF TGTGCCAGCAGTTTATCCCGGGACAGGTTTTCCTACGAGCAGTACTTC TRBV27 TRBD1 few TRBJ2-7
CASSPWVGELFF TGTGCCAGCAGTCCTTGGGTCGGGGAGCTGTTTTTT TRBV12-3/TRBV12-4 . few TRBJ2-2
CAISESVDTGEKLFF TGTGCCATCAGTGAGAGCGTGGATACGGGGGAAAAACTGTTTTTT TRBV10-3 . few TRBJ1-4
CASRPEPGYEQYF TGTGCCAGCCGACCGGAACCGGGATACGAGCAGTACTTC TRBV27 . many TRBJ2-7
CASSLGTGSYNEQFF TGTGCCAGCAGCTTAGGGACAGGCTCCTACAATGAGCAGTTCTTC TRBV7-6 TRBD1 many TRBJ2-1
CASSSGLAPTDTQYF TGTGCCAGCAGCTCGGGACTAGCGCCCACAGATACGCAGTATTTT TRBV5-4 TRBD2 many TRBJ2-3
CASSYKLRGRDTEAFF TGTGCCAGCAGTTACAAATTGCGGGGGCGCGACACTGAAGCTTTCTTT TRBV6-2/TRBV6-3 . few TRBJ1-1
CASSQRTDSYGYTF TGCGCCAGCAGCCAAAGGACGGATTCATATGGCTACACCTTC TRBV4-3 . . TRBJ1-2
CASSGGQGNGANVLTF TGTGCCAGCAGTGGCGGACAGGGGAACGGGGCCAACGTCCTGACTTTC TRBV6-1 TRBD1 . TRBJ2-6
CASSPPGQGYSNQPQHF TGTGCCAGCAGTCCCCCGGGACAGGGCTATAGCAATCAGCCCCAGCATTTT TRBV6-6 TRBD1 many TRBJ1-5
CSVAPASGADTQYF TGCAGCGTTGCCCCGGCCAGCGGCGCAGATACGCAGTATTTT TRBV29-1 . many TRBJ2-3
CASSQFPLAGLNEQFF TGCGCCAGCAGCCAATTTCCCCTAGCGGGTCTTAATGAGCAGTTCTTC TRBV4-1 TRBD2 many TRBJ2-1
CASLNDWVGETQYF TGTGCCAGCCTCAATGACTGGGTCGGAGAGACCCAGTACTTC TRBV7-2 . . TRBJ2-5
CSARVGGNPPPEQYF TGCAGTGCTAGAGTCGGGGGTAACCCCCCTCCCGAGCAGTACTTC TRBV20-1 . many TRBJ2-7
CASSIGSGSRYEQFF TGTGCCAGTAGTATCGGTAGCGGGAGTAGGTATGAGCAGTTCTTC TRBV19 TRBD2 many TRBJ2-1
CATAGLETQYF TGTGCCACCGCGGGGCTGGAGACCCAGTACTTC TRBV7-2 . . TRBJ2-5
CASSQDLGSLYYGYTF TGTGCCAGCAGCCAAGATTTAGGGTCTCTTTACTATGGCTACACCTTC TRBV4-2 . few TRBJ1-2
CASSFLPTSDEQFF TGTGCCAGCAGCTTCCTACCGACTAGCGATGAGCAGTTCTTC TRBV7-9 TRBD2 many TRBJ2-1
CASSWGTDEQYF TGTGCCAGCAGCTGGGGTACCGACGAGCAGTACTTC TRBV5-6 . few TRBJ2-7
CASSGRLQETQYF TGTGCCAGCAGCGGGAGGCTCCAAGAGACCCAGTACTTC TRBV5-4 . many TRBJ2-5
CASSPATGSNYGYTF TGTGCCAGTAGTCCCGCGACAGGGTCCAACTATGGCTACACCTTC TRBV19 TRBD1 many TRBJ1-2
CASSQDFTGLETQYF TGCGCCAGCAGCCAAGACTTCACGGGACTTGAGACCCAGTACTTC TRBV4-3 . many TRBJ2-5
CASGDRPSPEAFF TGTGCTAGTGGTGATCGTCCTTCGCCTGAAGCTTTCTTT TRBV12-5 . many TRBJ1-1
CASRQGLNTEAFF TGTGCCAGCAGGCAGGGGCTTAACACTGAAGCTTTCTTT TRBV12-3/TRBV12-4 . many TRBJ1-1
CASTEGEWDTGELFF TGTGCCAGTACCGAAGGGGAATGGGACACCGGGGAGCTGTTTTTT TRBV19 . . TRBJ2-2
CASSLVGRTGTDTQYF TGTGCCAGCAGCTTGGTGGGCCGGACGGGCACAGATACGCAGTATTTT TRBV11-2 . few TRBJ2-3
CASSAGTWNRKLFF TGTGCCAGCAGCGCCGGGACATGGAATCGAAAACTGTTTTTT TRBV5-5 . . TRBJ1-4
CASSPLRMGASTDTQYF TGTGCCAGCTCACCCCTGAGGATGGGGGCTAGCACAGATACGCAGTATTTT TRBV18 . few TRBJ2-3
CASSRTGTANYGYTF TGCGCCAGCAGTAGAACCGGGACAGCGAACTATGGCTACACCTTC TRBV5-1 TRBD1 . TRBJ1-2
CATSDRGGIVAGELFF TGTGCCACCAGTGATCGGGGGGGAATAGTAGCCGGGGAGCTGTTTTTT TRBV24-1 TRBD2 medium-sized TRBJ2-2
CASSLKVPPGANVLTF TGTGCCAGCAGTTTAAAGGTCCCTCCTGGGGCCAACGTCCTGACTTTC TRBV27 . many TRBJ2-6
CSALPDRGNSPLHF TGCAGTGCCCTTCCCGACAGGGGAAATTCACCCCTCCACTTT TRBV20-1 TRBD1 many TRBJ1-6
CASSPRTATEAFF TGTGCCAGCAGTCCCCGGACCGCAACTGAAGCTTTCTTT TRBV12-3/TRBV12-4 . few TRBJ1-1
CSASRTDTQYF TGCAGTGCTAGTCGAACAGATACGCAGTATTTT TRBV20-1 . many TRBJ2-3
CASSQVNMGIQETQYF TGCGCCAGCAGCCAAGTAAATATGGGGATCCAAGAGACCCAGTACTTC TRBV4-1 . few TRBJ2-5
CASSFLPVLETQYF TGTGCCAGCAGCTTCCTGCCAGTCTTAGAGACCCAGTACTTC TRBV7-8 . few TRBJ2-5
CASSQDRRLAGDEQFF TGTGCCAGCAGCCAAGATCGGCGTCTTGCGGGGGATGAGCAGTTCTTC TRBV14 TRBD2 . TRBJ2-1
CSARDIVSGRRQETQYF TGCAGTGCTAGAGATATTGTTAGCGGGAGGCGTCAAGAGACCCAGTACTTC TRBV20-1 TRBD2 few TRBJ2-5
CASSLARDNQETQYF TGTGCCAGCAGCCTAGCCCGGGACAACCAAGAGACCCAGTACTTC TRBV5-8 . many TRBJ2-5